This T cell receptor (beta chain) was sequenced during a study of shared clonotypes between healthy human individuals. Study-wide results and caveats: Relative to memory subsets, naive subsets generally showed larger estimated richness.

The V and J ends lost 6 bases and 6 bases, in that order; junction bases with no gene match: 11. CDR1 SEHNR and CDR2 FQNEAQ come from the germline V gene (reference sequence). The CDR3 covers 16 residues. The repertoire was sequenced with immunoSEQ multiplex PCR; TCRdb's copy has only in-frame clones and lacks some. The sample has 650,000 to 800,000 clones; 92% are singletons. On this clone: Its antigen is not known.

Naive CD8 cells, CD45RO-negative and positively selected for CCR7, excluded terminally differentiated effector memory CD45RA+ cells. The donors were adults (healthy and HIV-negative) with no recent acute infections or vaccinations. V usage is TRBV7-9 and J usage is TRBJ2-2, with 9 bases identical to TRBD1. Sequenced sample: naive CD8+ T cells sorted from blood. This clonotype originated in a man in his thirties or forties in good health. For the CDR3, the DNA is TGTGCCAGCAGTCCGGGGCACAGGGGGCTGGCCGGGGAGCTGTTTTTT. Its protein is CASSPGHRGLAGELFF. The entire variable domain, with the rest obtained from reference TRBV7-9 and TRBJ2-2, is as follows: DTGVSQNPRHKITKRGQNVTFRCDPISEHNRLYWYRQTLGQGPEFLTYFQNEAQLEKSRLLSDRFSAERPKGSFSTLEIQRTEQGDSAMYLCASSPGHRGLAGELFFGEGSRLTVL.